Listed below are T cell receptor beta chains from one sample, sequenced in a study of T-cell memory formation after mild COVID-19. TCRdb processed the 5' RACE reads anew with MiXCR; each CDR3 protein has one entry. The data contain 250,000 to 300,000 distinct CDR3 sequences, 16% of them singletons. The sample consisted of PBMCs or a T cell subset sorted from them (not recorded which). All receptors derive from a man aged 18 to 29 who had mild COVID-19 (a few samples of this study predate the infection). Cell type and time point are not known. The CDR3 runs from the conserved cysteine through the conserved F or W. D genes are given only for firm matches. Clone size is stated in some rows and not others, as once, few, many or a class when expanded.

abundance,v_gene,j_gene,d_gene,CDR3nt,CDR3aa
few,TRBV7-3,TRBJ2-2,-,TGTGCCAGCAGCCCGACCCCAGCTAGCAGAACCGGGGAGCTGTTTTTT,CASSPTPASRTGELFF
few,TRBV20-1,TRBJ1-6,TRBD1,TGCAGTGCTAGAGACTCCCCCGGACAGGGTTTCTCACCCCTCCACTTT,CSARDSPGQGFSPLHF
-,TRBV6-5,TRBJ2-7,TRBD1,TGTGCCAGCAGTTACTCGACAACGGGACAGGGGAACTCCTACGAGCAGTACTTC,CASSYSTTGQGNSYEQYF
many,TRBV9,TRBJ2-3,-,TGTGCCAGCAGCGTAGCGGTAGATACGCAGTATTTT,CASSVAVDTQYF
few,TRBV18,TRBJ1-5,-,TGTGCCAGCTCACCGGGGGGGGGTGCCGATCAGCCCCAGCATTTT,CASSPGGGADQPQHF
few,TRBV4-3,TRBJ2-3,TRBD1,TGCGCCAGCAGCCAAGATAGGCAGGGGGCGGCAGATACGCAGTATTTT,CASSQDRQGAADTQYF
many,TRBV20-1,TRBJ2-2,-,TGCAGTGCTAGGCGCAGGGTGGGGGGTAACCTCGCGAACACCGGGGAGCTGTTTTTT,CSARRRVGGNLANTGELFF
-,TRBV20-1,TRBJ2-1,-,TGCAGTGCTAGATCCACGGCAAGTGAGCAGTTCTTC,CSARSTASEQFF
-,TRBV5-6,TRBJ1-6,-,TGTGCCAGCAGCTTGGTCGGGGGGCGGACTTATAATTCACCCCTCCACTTT,CASSLVGGRTYNSPLHF
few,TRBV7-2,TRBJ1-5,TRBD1,TGTGCCAGCAGCCTTCCAGGGGGAGAACAGCCCCAGCATTTT,CASSLPGGEQPQHF
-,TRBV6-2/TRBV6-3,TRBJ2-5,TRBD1,TGTGCCAGCAGTCTCCCACAGGGGCGTGAAGAGACCCAGTACTTC,CASSLPQGREETQYF
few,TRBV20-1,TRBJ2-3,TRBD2,TGCAGTGCTAGAGCCAGCGGGGTAACAGATACGCAGTATTTT,CSARASGVTDTQYF
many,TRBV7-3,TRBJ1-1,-,TGTGCCAGCAGTTCGGGACCGAACACTGAAGCTTTCTTT,CASSSGPNTEAFF
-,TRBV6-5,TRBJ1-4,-,TGTGCCAGCAGCTGGAGAGATTCCGGGGAAAAACTGTTTTTT,CASSWRDSGEKLFF
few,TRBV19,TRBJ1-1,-,TGTGCCAGTAGTTCGGCCTTGGGGGAAGCTTTCTTT,CASSSALGEAFF
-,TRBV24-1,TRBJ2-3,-,TGTGCCACCAGTGATTCATCAGGGGACGGGAATACGCAGTATTTT,CATSDSSGDGNTQYF
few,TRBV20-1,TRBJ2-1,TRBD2,TGCAGTGCTAGAGATGGGCGGGGGGGATATGAGCAGTTCTTC,CSARDGRGGYEQFF
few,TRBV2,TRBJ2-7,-,TGTGCCAGCAGGCCCCTTGGGGGAAAGGCCTACGAGCAGTACTTC,CASRPLGGKAYEQYF
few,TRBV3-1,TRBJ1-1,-,TGTGCCAGCAGCCAAGTGAACACTGAAGCTTTCTTT,CASSQVNTEAFF
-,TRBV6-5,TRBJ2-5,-,TGTGCCAGCCGACTGGCGGGGAACCAAGAGACCCAGTACTTC,CASRLAGNQETQYF
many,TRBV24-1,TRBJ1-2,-,TGTGCCACCAGTGACGTCTATGGCTACACCTTC,CATSDVYGYTF
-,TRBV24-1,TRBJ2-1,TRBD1,TGTGCCACCAGTGGCCTCGACAGGGACAATGAGCAGTTCTTC,CATSGLDRDNEQFF
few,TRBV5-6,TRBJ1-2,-,TGTGCCAGCAGCTTGCCGGGCTCCTATAACTATGGCTACACCTTC,CASSLPGSYNYGYTF
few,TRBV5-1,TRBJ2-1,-,TGCGCCAGCAGCTTGGTGGCAGGGAATAAATACAATGAGCAGTTCTTC,CASSLVAGNKYNEQFF
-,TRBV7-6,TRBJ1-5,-,TGTGCCAGCAGCTTAAATGGGAATTCCAATCAGCCCCAGCATTTT,CASSLNGNSNQPQHF
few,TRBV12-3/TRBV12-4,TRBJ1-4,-,TGTGCCAGCAGCAATAATGAAAAACTGTTTTTT,CASSNNEKLFF
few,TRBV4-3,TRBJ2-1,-,TGCGCCAGCAGCCAAGAAGGTCTAGTTGAGCAGTTCTTC,CASSQEGLVEQFF
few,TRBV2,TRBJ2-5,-,TGTGCCAGCAGTGCTCGACGGGCCCGGTACTTC,CASSARRARYF
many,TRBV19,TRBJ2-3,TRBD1,TGTGCCAGTAGTCTCGCCGGGACAGGGAGCACAGATACGCAGTATTTT,CASSLAGTGSTDTQYF
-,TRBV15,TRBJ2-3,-,TGTGCCACCAGCACCCTGACCTCAGATACGCAGTATTTT,CATSTLTSDTQYF
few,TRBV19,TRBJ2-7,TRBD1,TGTGCCAGTAGTATTTACAGGGGGCAACTCTACGAGCAGTACTTC,CASSIYRGQLYEQYF
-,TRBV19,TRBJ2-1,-,TGTGCCAGTAGTCTGACTGTTACCTACAATGAGCAGTTCTTC,CASSLTVTYNEQFF
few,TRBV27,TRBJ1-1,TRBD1,TGTGCCAGCAGCTTCAACAGGGGGCAAGCTTTCTTT,CASSFNRGQAFF
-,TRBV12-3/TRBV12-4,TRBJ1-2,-,TGTGCCAGCAGTTCCCCCGGCAGTATCTATGGCTACACCTTC,CASSSPGSIYGYTF
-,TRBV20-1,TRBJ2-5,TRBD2,TGCAGTGCTAGACGGGGGGGCCAAGAGACCCAGTACTTC,CSARRGGQETQYF
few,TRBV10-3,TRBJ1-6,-,TGTGCCATCTCTGGGTCTGCGAATTCACCCCTCCACTTT,CAISGSANSPLHF
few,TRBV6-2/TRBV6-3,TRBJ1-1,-,TGTGCCAGCAGTCCCAGAAAGGTGGACCTGAACACTGAAGCTTTCTTT,CASSPRKVDLNTEAFF
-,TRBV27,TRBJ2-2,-,TGTGCCAGCAGTTTGGGGATGTTGAACACCGGGGAGCTGTTTTTT,CASSLGMLNTGELFF
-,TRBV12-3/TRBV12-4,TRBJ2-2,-,TGTGCCAGCAGTTCCGGGTTGAGGGCCACCGGGGAGCTGTTTTTT,CASSSGLRATGELFF
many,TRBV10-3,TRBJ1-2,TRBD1,TGTGCCATCAGCCCCGGACAGGGGTATGGCTACACCTTC,CAISPGQGYGYTF
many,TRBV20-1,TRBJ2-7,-,TGCAGTGCTACGCTCCGGGACCCTTACGAGCAGTACTTC,CSATLRDPYEQYF
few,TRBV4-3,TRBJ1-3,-,TGCGCCAGCAGCCAGACGGGACACGGGCTAAACACCATATATTTT,CASSQTGHGLNTIYF